This TCR beta chain was captured in a study of cytomegalovirus exposure and HLA in healthy donors. PCR primers comprised 60 Vbeta and 13 Jbeta primers. The protocol was immunoSEQ multiplex PCR, while the TCRdb copy is restricted to in-frame clones and leaves out a portion. The sample contains tens of thousands of clones, roughly 80% of which appear only once. This clone has only one observation. The receptor's source is a woman in her 30s in good health and CMV-seronegative. Source material: PBMCs.

CDR3 amino acids: CASSLVNGGDGYTF. CDR3 DNA: TGTGCCAGCAGCTTGGTCAACGGGGGTGATGGCTACACCTTC. The rearrangement joins TRBV5-6 to TRBJ1-2; a weak D match, TRBD1 (5 bases). In germline, CDR1 is SGHDT, CDR2 YYEEEE. CDR3 length: 14 amino acids. V was trimmed by 0 bases and J by 6 bases, leaving 12 bases between them.